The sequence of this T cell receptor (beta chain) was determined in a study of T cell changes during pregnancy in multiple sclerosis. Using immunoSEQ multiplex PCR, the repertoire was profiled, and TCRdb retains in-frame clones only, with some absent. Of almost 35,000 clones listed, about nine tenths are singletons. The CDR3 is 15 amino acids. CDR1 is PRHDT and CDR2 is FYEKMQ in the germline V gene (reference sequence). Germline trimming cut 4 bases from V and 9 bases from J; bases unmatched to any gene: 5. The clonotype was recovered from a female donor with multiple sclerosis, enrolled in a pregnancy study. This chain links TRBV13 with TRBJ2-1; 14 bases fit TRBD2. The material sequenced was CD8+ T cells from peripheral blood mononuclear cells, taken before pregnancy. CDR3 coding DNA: TGTGCCAGCAGCTGGGGACTAGCGGGAGTTGGTGAGCAGTTCTTC. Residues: CASSWGLAGVGEQFF.